This T cell receptor beta chain was identified in a study of blood T cell repertoires in COVID-19. Across the whole study: T cells, B-cell-depleted T cells, or PBMCs supplied cDNA or gDNA.

Produced via immunoSEQ multiplex PCR; TCRdb's table is partial and in-frame only. The sample comprises 140,000 or so clones, about 88% of which are singletons, and 5% to 6% rests with the top ten. CDR1 is MNHEY, CDR2 SVGAGI, per germline. The CDR3 length is 16 residues. Between the trimmed V and J ends, which lost 0 bases and 0 bases, there was a span of 11 bases. Sequences were obtained from peripheral blood. The chain is built from TRBV6-5 and TRBJ1-1; a possible D gene is TRBD1 (5 bases). This receptor was obtained from a human donor in a cohort sampled during active COVID-19. CDR3 residues: CASSYSPQGMNTEAFF. CDR3 nucleotide sequence: TGTGCCAGCAGTTACTCGCCCCAGGGAATGAACACTGAAGCTTTCTTT.